What follows is one TCR beta chain and its context. The antigen remains undetermined. Use of 60 Vbeta and 13 Jbeta primers characterized the PCR. Repertoires were generated with immunoSEQ multiplex PCR, while TCRdb's copy carries only in-frame clones and drops some. Of 200,000 to 250,000 clones in the sample, 75% to 80% were seen once. This sample was taken from a study of cytomegalovirus exposure and HLA in healthy donors. Background on the study: From HLA-typed donors, an early data release held tens of millions of unique TCRs.

Study observations and caveats: As a later analysis showed, several of the most significant clusters appeared to be linked to common viral pathogens.

The germline V gene has CDR1 MGHRA and CDR2 YSYEKL. The CDR3 consists of 15 residues. Trimming at V came to 0 bases and at J to 11 bases, leaving 9 bases not matched to a gene. This clonotype was sampled from a man between 18 and 35 years old in good health and CMV-seronegative. This sequence joins TRBV4-1 and TRBJ2-2; 7 bases fit TRBD2. The specimen was PBMCs. The CDR3: CASSQDGGGRAELFF. As DNA, the CDR3 is TGCGCCAGCAGCCAAGATGGCGGGGGAAGGGCCGAGCTGTTTTTT.